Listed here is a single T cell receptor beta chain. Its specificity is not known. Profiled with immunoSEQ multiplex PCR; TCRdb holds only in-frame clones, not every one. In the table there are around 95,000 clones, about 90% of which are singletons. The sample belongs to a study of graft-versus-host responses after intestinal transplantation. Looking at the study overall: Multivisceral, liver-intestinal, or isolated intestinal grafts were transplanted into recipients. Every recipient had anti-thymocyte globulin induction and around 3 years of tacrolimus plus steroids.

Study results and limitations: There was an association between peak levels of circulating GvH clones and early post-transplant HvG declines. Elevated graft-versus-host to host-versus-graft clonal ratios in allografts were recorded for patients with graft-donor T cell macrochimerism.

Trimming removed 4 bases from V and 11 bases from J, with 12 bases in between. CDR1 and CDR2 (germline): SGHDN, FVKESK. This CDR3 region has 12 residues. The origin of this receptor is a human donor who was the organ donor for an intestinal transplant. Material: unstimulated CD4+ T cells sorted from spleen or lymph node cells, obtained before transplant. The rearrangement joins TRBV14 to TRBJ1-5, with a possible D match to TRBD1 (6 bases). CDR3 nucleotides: TGTGCCAGCAGCCGGGGGCCTGGGGCCCAGCATTTT. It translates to CASSRGPGAQHF.